This T cell receptor (beta chain) comes out of a study of T cell changes during pregnancy in multiple sclerosis. The trim removed 4 bases at V and 4 bases at J, leaving 0 bases unmatched. The CDR3 runs 14 residues. Germline V gene sequence: CDR1 MRHNA, CDR2 SNTAGT. Some clones are missing from TCRdb's copy, which holds only in-frame ones; the method was immunoSEQ multiplex PCR. The sample has 60,000 or so clones, almost 95% seen once; the top ten hold around 0.85%. The clonotype was recovered from a female donor with multiple sclerosis, enrolled in a pregnancy study. This rearrangement joins TRBV6-4 to TRBJ2-3; 12 bases match TRBD2. This material consisted of peripheral blood, taken in the first trimester of pregnancy. The CDR3 protein is CASSGTSGADTQYF. The CDR3 bases are TGTGCCAGCAGTGGGACTAGCGGGGCAGATACGCAGTATTTT.